The T cell receptor beta chain under discussion was sequenced for a study of cytomegalovirus exposure and HLA in healthy donors. General study results and limits: Follow-up analysis later connected one missense variant in DCLRE1C with trimming of TCR beta V- and J-genes. Reportedly, fewer N-insertions than the approximately 690-donor mean appeared in an Asian-associated ancestry cluster in a later analysis.

In regard to this clone: Its specificity is unknown.

The CDR3 totals 12 residues. V gave up 4 bases and J gave up 5 bases, with 8 bases separating them. Germline CDR1 is MNHNS and CDR2 is SASEGT. The PCR had 60 Vbeta and 13 Jbeta primers. Only in-frame clones appear in the TCRdb table, and some are missing; sequencing was by immunoSEQ multiplex PCR. The table lists some 130,000 clones, about 9.1% of them singletons. The sample taken for sequencing was PBMCs. The clonotype was recovered from a middle-aged woman in good health and CMV-seropositive. This chain uses TRBV6-1 with TRBJ1-2; unclear D gene. CDR3 residues: CASSVRSYGYTF. DNA of the CDR3: TGTGCCAGCAGTGTCAGGTCATATGGCTACACCTTC.